This entry lists 10 T cell receptor beta chains sequenced from one sample in a study of spatial heterogeneity in lung cancer. Noted time point: sample taken at primary tumor resection. From the 5' RACE reads, TCRdb called clonotypes with MiXCR, one entry per CDR3 protein. The sample shows roughly 1,600 distinct CDR3 sequences, about 5% of them seen only once. The sample in question was normal lung tissue next to the tumor, obtained at surgery. The receptors stem from a female donor with early-stage non-small cell lung cancer.

By share of the sample, this clonotype is large (0.1 to 1%). The CDR3 spells CASRNGLTDTQYF. CDR3 bases: TGCGCCAGCAGAAACGGCCTCACAGATACGCAGTATTTT. This rearrangement joins TRBV5-1 to TRBJ2-3; D unresolved. Germline V gives CDR1 SGHRS, CDR2 YFSETQ. CDR3 size: 13 residues. The V end lost 5 bases, the J end lost 2 bases, and 9 bases lay between the germline ends.

This clonotype rates as medium-sized (0.01 to 0.1%). The chain has TRBV12-5 and TRBJ2-1; 9 bases map to TRBD2. The V gene end was trimmed by 5 bases and the J gene end by 10 bases; junction bases not matched to a gene: 18. The CDR3 sequence is 17 residues long. From germline, CDR1 is LGHNT and CDR2 FRNRAP. DNA of the CDR3: TGTGCTAGTGGTGCTCCCGGGGGCGGGGGGGCCTTCAGGGAGCAGTTCTTC. Amino acid sequence: CASGAPGGGGAFREQFF. Based on the CDR3 plus reference TRBV12-5 and TRBJ2-1, the full variable domain is DARVTQTPRHKVTEMGQEVTMRCQPILGHNTVFWYRQTMMQGLELLAYFRNRAPLDDSGMPKDRFSAEMPDATLATLKIQPSEPRDSAVYFCASGAPGGGGAFREQFFGPGTRLTVL.

This clonotype was detected ten times or more. The chain employs TRBV3-1 and TRBJ2-2; D not resolved. CDR3 size: 11 residues. V shed 3 bases and J shed 4 bases, with 0 bases lying between them. The germline gives CDR1 LGHDT, CDR2 YNNKEL (reference sequence). This CDR3 reads CASSHTGELFF. Here the CDR3 DNA reads TGTGCCAGCAGCCACACCGGGGAGCTGTTTTTT. Drawing the rest from reference TRBV3-1 and TRBJ2-2, the complete variable domain is DTAVSQTPKYLVTQMGNDKSIKCEQNLGHDTMYWYKQDSKKFLKIMFSYNNKELIINETVPNRFSPKSPDKAHLNLHINSLELGDSAVYFCASSHTGELFFGEGSRLTVL.

By share, this clonotype ranks as large. CDR3 DNA: TGTGCCAGTAGATGGACAGGGAGTAACTATGGCTACACCTTC. It codes for CASRWTGSNYGYTF. The rearrangement links TRBV6-5 to TRBJ1-2, with TRBD1 matching 8 bases. Germline-derived CDR1 and CDR2 are MNHEY and SVGAGI. V dropped 9 bases and J dropped 1; count of bases not matched to a gene: 7. This CDR3 region has 14 residues.

This clonotype was counted ten times or more. One end of the junction is discordant with germline, which a read error may explain. This rearrangement joins TRBV12-3 or TRBV12-4 to TRBJ1-5, with 7 bases lining up with TRBD1. The CDR3 contains 14 residues. This CDR3 reads CASSLIGGDQPQHF. The CDR3 nucleotides read TGTGCCAGCAGTTTAATAGGGGGCGATCAGCCACAGCATTTT.

This clonotype counts as medium-sized. The V gene is TRBV27, the J gene TRBJ2-1; no definite D call. V dropped 3 bases and J dropped 8 bases, with 11 bases sitting between them. Germline loops: CDR1 MNHEY, CDR2 SMNVEV (reference sequence). CDR3 length: 13 residues. The DNA of the CDR3 is TGTGCCAGCAGTTTGGGCAGTGTCCATGAGCAGTTCTTC. Translation: CASSLGSVHEQFF.

By share of the sample, this clonotype is medium-sized. The chain is built from TRBV30 and TRBJ2-4; no clear D gene. Germline V gene sequence: CDR1 GTSNPN, CDR2 SVGIG (reference sequence). Trimming took off 1 base at V and 0 bases at J, with 7 bases between the two ends. There are 14 residues in the CDR3. CDR3 DNA sequence: TGTGCCTGGAGTGGTCGGGTAGCCAAAAACATTCAGTACTTC. Its protein product is CAWSGRVAKNIQYF.

With respect to this clonotype: A much bigger clone sits one base away, suggesting this may be a read error. J is TRBJ2-1 and V is TRBV4-1; TRBD1 is a possible D gene (6 bases). The CDR3 is made up of 18 amino acids. The germline CDR1 and CDR2 sequences are MGHRA and YSYEKL. CDR3 amino acids: CASSPPYRNRASYNVQFF. CDR3 nucleotides: TGCGCCAGCAGCCCTCCCTACCGGAACAGGGCCTCCTACAATGTGCAGTTCTTC.

This clonotype is large (0.1 to 1%) in the sample. The chain has TRBV7-2 and TRBJ1-5, with TRBD1 as a possible D gene (5 bases). In germline, CDR1 is SGHTA, CDR2 FQGNSA. This CDR3 region has 15 residues. Trimming stripped 6 bases from V and 3 bases from J, with 15 bases between. CDR3 region: CASRPAGSPNQPQHF. CDR3 bases: TGTGCCAGCAGGCCTGCAGGGTCCCCCAATCAGCCCCAGCATTTT.

At least ten counts were recorded for this clonotype. The chain combines TRBV10-2 with TRBJ2-5; 11 bases are a match to TRBD2. CDR3 size: 15 residues. Germline-derived CDR1 and CDR2 are WSHSY and SAAADI. The J segment lost 4 bases and the V segment lost 6 bases, leaving 7 bases of the junction unmatched. CDR3 coding DNA: TGCGCCAGCAGATCTAGCGGGGGGTTGTTAGAGACCCAGTACTTC. Amino acid sequence: CASRSSGGLLETQYF.